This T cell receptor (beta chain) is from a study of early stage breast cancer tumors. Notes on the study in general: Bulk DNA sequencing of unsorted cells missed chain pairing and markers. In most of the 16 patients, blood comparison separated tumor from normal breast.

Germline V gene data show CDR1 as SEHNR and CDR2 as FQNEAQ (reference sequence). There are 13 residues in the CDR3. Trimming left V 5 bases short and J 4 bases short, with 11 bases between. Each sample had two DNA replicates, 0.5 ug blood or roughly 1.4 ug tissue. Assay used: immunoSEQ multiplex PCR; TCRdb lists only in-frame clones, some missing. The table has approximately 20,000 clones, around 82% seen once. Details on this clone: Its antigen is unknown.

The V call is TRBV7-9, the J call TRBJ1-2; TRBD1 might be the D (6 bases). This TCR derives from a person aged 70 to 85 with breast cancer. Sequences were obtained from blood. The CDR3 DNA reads TGTGCCAGCAGCCCTACAGGGCTCTATGGCTACACCTTC. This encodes CASSPTGLYGYTF.